This T cell receptor beta chain stems from a study of shared clonotypes between healthy human individuals. Study results and caveats: On the whole, naive subsets had larger estimated richness than memory subsets had. Only blood was sampled; tissue repertoires likely differ.

Germline lookup yields CDR1 ENHRY and CDR2 SYGVKD. Trimming left V 3 bases short and J 2 bases short, with 10 bases between. There are 14 residues in the CDR3. The study separated CD4+ cells into CD45RA+ naive and CD45RA-negative memory subsets. Per sorted-subset replicate PCR, input was roughly 220 ng DNA, representing roughly 29,000 T cell genomes. Generated by immunoSEQ multiplex PCR, the TCRdb table keeps only in-frame clones and is missing some. Of 2,100,000 or so clones listed, 95% are singletons. As for this clone: Its antigen is currently unknown.

The chain joins TRBV10-3 to TRBJ1-2; D call uncertain. Source material: naive CD4+ T cells sorted from blood. Stated subset: CD45RA+ positively selected. This receptor was identified in a man aged 18 to 30 in good health. The CDR3 loop reads CAISEREVNYGYTF. The CDR3 DNA sequence: TGTGCCATCAGTGAAAGGGAAGTAAACTATGGCTACACCTTC.